Given below is one TCR beta chain in context. These data are taken from a study of blood T cell repertoires in COVID-19. Study information: COVID-19 samples, acute and convalescent, were from the United States, Italy and Spain.

With V trimmed by 6 bases and J by 5 bases, 5 bases remained unmatched. The CDR3 extends over 14 amino acids. The germline CDR1 and CDR2 sequences are MNHEY and SVGAGI. Per the study methods: Amplification from reference gene primers served as the basis for estimated nucleated cell counts. Sequencing used immunoSEQ multiplex PCR; TCRdb keeps in-frame clones, though not all of them. Clonal size and the V and J genes are those of that table, whereas D and trimming came from the DNA. This table has about 280,000 clones, roughly 86% appearing once. V and J are TRBV6-5 and TRBJ2-1; TRBD1 matches at 9 bases. Material for sequencing was peripheral blood. The receptor comes from a woman aged 25-40 years who had recovered from COVID-19. CDR3 bases: TGTGCCAGCAGACGACAGGGGGGAAACAATGAGCAGTTCTTC. Its translation is CASRRQGGNNEQFF.